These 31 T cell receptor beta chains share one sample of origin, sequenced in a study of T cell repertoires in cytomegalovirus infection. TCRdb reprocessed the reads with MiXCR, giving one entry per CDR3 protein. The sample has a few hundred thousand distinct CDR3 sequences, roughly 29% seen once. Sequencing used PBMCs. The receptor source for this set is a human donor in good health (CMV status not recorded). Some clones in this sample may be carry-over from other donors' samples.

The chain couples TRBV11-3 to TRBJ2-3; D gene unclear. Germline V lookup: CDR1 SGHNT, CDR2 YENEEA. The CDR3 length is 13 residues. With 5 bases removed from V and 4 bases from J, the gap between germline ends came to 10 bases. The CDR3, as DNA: TGTGCCAGCAGCGTCAGACTTTCAGATACGCAGTATTTT. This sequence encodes CASSVRLSDTQYF.

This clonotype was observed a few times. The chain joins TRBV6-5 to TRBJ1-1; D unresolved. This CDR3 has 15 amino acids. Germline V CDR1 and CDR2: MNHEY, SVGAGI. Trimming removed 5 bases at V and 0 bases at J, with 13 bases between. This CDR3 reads CASSHRGGMNTEAFF. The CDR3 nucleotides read TGTGCCAGCAGTCACCGAGGTGGGATGAACACTGAAGCTTTCTTT.

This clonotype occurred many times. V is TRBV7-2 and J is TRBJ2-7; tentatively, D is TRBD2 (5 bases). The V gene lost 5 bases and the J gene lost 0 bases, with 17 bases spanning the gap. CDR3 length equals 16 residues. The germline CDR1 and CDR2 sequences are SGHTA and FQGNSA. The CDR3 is CASSPLNEGVSYEQYV. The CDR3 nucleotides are TGTGCCAGCAGCCCTCTTAATGAGGGAGTCTCCTACGAGCAGTACGTC.

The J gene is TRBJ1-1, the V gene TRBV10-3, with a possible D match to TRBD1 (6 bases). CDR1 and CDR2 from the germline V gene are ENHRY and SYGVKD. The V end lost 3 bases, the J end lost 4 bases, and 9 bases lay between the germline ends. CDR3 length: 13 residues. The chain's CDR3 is CAISDTGSTEAFF. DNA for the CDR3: TGTGCCATCAGTGACACAGGGAGCACTGAAGCTTTCTTT.

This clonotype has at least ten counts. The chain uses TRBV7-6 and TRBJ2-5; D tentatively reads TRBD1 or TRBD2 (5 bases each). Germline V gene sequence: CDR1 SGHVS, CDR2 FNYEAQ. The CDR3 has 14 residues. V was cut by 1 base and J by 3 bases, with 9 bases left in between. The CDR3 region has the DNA TGTGCCAGCAGCTTAGGACAGCGGAAAGAGACCCAGTACTTC. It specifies CASSLGQRKETQYF.

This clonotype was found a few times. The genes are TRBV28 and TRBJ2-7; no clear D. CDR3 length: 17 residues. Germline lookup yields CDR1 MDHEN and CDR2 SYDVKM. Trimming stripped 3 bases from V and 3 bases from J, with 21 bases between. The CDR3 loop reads CASSFRYETKPNYEQYF. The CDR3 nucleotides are TGTGCCAGCAGTTTTAGGTACGAAACAAAACCTAACTACGAGCAGTACTTC. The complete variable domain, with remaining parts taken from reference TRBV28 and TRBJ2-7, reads DVKVTQSSRYLVKRTGEKVFLECVQDMDHENMFWYRQDPGLGLRLIYFSYDVKMKEKGDIPEGYSVSREKKERFSLILESASTNQTSMYLCASSFRYETKPNYEQYFGPGTRLTVT.

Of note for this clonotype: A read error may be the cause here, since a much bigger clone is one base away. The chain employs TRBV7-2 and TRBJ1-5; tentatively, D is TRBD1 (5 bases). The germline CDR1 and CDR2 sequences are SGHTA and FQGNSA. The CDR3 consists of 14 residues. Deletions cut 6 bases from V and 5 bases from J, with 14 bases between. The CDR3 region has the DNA TGTGCCAGCAGTCATGGGGGTTTGTATCAGCCCCAGCATTTT. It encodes CASSHGGLYQPQHF.

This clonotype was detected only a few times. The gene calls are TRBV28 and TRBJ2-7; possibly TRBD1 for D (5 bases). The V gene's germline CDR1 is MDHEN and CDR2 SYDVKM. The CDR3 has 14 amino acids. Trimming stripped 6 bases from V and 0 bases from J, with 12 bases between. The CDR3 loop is CASSQGRSSYEQYF. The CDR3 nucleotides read TGTGCCAGCAGCCAGGGCCGAAGCTCCTACGAGCAGTACTTC.

The CDR3 loop reads CSVETGLETQYF. The CDR3 region has the DNA TGCAGCGTTGAAACGGGGCTAGAGACCCAGTACTTC. The chain has TRBV29-1 and TRBJ2-5; D may match TRBD1 or TRBD2 (5 bases each). The V gene lost 2 bases and the J gene lost 4 bases, with 8 bases spanning the gap. The germline V gene encodes CDR1 SQVTM and CDR2 ANQGSEA. The CDR3 length is 12 residues.

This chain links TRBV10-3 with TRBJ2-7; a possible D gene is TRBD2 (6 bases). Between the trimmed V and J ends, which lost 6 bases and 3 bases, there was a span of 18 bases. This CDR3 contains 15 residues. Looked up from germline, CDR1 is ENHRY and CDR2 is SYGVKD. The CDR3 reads CAISMNAGSSYEQYV. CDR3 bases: TGTGCCATCAGCATGAATGCGGGGTCCAGCTACGAGCAGTACGTC.

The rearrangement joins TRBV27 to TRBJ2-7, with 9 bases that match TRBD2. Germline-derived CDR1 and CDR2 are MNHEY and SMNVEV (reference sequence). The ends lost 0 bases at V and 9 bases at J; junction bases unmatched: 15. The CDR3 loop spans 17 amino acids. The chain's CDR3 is CASSLSPSGRTLTGQYF. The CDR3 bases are TGTGCCAGCAGTTTATCGCCCAGCGGGAGGACTCTTACGGGGCAGTACTTC.

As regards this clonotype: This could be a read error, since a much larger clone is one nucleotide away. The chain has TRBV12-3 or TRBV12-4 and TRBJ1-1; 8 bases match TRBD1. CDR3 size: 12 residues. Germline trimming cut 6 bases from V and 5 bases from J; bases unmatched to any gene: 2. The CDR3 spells CASSNRGTEAFF. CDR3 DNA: TGTGCCAGCAGCAACAGGGGGACTGAAGCTTTCTTT.

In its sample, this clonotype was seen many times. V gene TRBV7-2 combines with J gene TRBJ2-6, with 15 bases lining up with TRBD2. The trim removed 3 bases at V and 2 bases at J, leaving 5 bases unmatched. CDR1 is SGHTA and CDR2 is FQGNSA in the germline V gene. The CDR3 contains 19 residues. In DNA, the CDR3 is TGTGCCAGCAGCTTGGTTGGGACTAGCGGGAGGACTGGGGCCAACGTCCTGACTTTC. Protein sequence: CASSLVGTSGRTGANVLTF.

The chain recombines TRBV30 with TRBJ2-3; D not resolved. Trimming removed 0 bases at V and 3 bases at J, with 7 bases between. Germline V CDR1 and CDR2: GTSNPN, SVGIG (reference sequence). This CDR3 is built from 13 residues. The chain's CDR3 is CAWSVRLTDTQYF. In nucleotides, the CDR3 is TGTGCCTGGAGTGTACGTTTGACAGATACGCAGTATTTT.

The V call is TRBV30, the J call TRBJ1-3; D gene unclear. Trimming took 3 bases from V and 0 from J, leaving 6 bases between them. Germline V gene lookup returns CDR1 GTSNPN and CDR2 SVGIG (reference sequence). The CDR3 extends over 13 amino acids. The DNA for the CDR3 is TGTGCCTGGAGACAGAGCTCTGGAAACACCATATATTTT. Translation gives CAWRQSSGNTIYF.

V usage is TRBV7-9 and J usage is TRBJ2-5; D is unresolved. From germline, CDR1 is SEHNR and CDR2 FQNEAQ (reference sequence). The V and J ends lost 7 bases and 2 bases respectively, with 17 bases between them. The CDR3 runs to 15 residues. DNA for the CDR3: TGTGCCAGCACCCCATTCACGCAGTTTCAAGAGACCCAGTACTTC. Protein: CASTPFTQFQETQYF.

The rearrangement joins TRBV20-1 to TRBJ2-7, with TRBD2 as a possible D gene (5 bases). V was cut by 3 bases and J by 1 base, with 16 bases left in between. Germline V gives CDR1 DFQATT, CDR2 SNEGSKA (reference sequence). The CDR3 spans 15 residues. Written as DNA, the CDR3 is TGCAGTGCTAGTGGCTATAGCGAGTTTTCCTACGAGCAGTACTTC. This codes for CSASGYSEFSYEQYF.

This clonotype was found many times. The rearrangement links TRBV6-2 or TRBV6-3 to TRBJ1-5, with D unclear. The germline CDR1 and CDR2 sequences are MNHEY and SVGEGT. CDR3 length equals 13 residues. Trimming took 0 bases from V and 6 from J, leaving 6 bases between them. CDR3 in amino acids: CASSYSGPQPQHF. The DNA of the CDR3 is TGTGCCAGCAGTTACTCGGGTCCTCAGCCCCAGCATTTT.

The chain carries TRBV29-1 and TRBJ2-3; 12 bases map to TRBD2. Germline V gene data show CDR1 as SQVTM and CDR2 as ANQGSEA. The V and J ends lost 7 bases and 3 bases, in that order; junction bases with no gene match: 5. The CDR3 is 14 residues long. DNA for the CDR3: TGCAGCGCCCGACTAGCGGGAGCGACAGATACGCAGTATTTT. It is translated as CSARLAGATDTQYF.

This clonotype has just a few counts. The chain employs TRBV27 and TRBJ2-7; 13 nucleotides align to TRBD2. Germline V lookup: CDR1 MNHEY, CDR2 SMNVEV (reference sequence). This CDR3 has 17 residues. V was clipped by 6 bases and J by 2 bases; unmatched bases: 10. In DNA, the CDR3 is TGTGCCAGCAGCGCTTTACCCGGACTAGCGGGAGCCTACGAGCAGTACTTC. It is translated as CASSALPGLAGAYEQYF.

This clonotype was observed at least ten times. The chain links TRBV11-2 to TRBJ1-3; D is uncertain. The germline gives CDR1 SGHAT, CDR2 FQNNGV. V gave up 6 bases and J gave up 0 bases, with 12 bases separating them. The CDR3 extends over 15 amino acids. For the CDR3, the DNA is TGTGCCAGCAGAGAGGTGGGGAACTCTGGAAACACCATATATTTT. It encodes CASREVGNSGNTIYF.

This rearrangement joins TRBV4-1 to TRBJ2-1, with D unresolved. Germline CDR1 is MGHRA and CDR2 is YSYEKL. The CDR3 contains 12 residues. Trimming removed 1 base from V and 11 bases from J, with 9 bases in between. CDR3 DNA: TGCGCCAGCAGCCAAGCGGTCTCGAAGCAGTTCTTC. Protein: CASSQAVSKQFF.

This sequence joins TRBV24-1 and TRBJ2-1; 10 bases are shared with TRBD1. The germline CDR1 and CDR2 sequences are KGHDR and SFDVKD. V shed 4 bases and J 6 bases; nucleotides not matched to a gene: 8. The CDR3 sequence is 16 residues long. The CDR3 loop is CATSDADRGQRNEQFF. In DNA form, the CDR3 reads TGTGCCACCAGTGACGCAGACAGGGGGCAACGCAATGAGCAGTTCTTC.

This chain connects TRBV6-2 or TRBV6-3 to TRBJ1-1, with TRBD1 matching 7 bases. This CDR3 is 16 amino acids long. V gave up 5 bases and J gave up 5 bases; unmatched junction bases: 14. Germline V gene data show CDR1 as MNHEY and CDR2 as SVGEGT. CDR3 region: CASSTEGAVSLTEAFF. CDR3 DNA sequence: TGTGCCAGCAGTACCGAGGGGGCCGTGAGTTTGACTGAAGCTTTCTTT.

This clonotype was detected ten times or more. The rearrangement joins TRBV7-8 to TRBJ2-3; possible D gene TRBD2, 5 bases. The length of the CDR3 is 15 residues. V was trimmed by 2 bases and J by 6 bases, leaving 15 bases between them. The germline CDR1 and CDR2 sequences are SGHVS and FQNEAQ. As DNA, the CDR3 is TGTGCCAGCAGCTTAATCGTAGGAGGTTTGGATACGCAGTATTTT. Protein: CASSLIVGGLDTQYF.

CDR3 bases: TGTGCCAGCAGCTTAAGGCTTAGCGGGGGGTACACCGGGGAGCTGTTTTTT. Amino acid sequence: CASSLRLSGGYTGELFF. The chain couples TRBV7-6 to TRBJ2-2; TRBD2 matches 10 bases. Germline lookup yields CDR1 SGHVS and CDR2 FNYEAQ. Unmatched junction bases numbered 6, after V lost 2 bases and J lost 3 bases. The CDR3 is made up of 17 amino acids. Filled out from reference TRBV7-6 and TRBJ2-2, the complete variable domain reads GAGVSQSPRYKVTKRGQDVALRCDPISGHVSLYWYRQALGQGPEFLTYFNYEAQQDKSGLPNDRFSAERPEGSISTLTIQRTEQRDSAMYRCASSLRLSGGYTGELFFGEGSRLTVL.

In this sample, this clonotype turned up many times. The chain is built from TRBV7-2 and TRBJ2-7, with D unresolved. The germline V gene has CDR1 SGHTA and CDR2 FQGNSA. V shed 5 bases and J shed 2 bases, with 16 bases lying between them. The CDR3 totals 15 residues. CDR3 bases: TGTGCCAGCAGCCTCGACATCGAGATGGCCTACGAGCAGTACTTC. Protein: CASSLDIEMAYEQYF.

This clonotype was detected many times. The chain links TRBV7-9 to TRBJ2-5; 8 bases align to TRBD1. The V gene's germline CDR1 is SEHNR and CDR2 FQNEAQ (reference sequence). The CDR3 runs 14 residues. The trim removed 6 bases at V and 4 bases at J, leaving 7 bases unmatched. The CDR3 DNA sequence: TGTGCCAGCAGTTCTGGACAGGGCAGAGAGACCCAGTACTTC. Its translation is CASSSGQGRETQYF.

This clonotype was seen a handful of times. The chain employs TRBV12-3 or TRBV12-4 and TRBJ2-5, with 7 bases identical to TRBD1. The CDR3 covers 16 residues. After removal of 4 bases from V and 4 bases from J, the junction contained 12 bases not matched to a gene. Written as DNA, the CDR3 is TGTGCCAGCAGTTACCACCTAGGGGGCGAAGGAGAGACCCAGTACTTC. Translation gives CASSYHLGGEGETQYF.

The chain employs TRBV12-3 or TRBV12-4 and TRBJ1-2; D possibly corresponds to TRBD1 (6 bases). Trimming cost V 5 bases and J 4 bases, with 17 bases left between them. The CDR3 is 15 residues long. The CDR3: CASSPTSRGTYGYTF. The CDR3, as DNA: TGTGCCAGCAGTCCCACGAGCAGGGGCACCTATGGCTACACCTTC.

The CDR3 region is CASSYSTSGRGSQQYF. The CDR3 DNA reads as TGTGCCAGCAGCTATTCGACTAGCGGAAGGGGGTCCCAGCAGTACTTC. This chain connects TRBV7-2 to TRBJ2-7; TRBD2 agrees at 9 bases. This CDR3 comprises 16 residues. CDR1 and CDR2 (germline): SGHTA, FQGNSA. Trimming cost V 4 bases and J 8 bases; bases outside gene matches: 15. Supplemented by reference TRBV7-2 and TRBJ2-7, the full variable domain reads GAGVSQSPSNKVTEKGKDVELRCDPISGHTALYWYRQSLGQGLEFLIYFQGNSAPDKSGLPSDRFSAERTGGSVSTLTIQRTQQEDSAVYLCASSYSTSGRGSQQYFGPGTRLTVT.